This TCR beta chain was observed in a study of blood T cell repertoires in COVID-19. The germline V gene encodes CDR1 LGHDT and CDR2 YNNKEL (reference sequence). The CDR3 is made up of 15 amino acids. V lost 1 base and J lost 1, with 10 bases in between. Using immunoSEQ multiplex PCR, the repertoire was profiled, and TCRdb retains in-frame clones only, with some absent. Here the sample spans approximately 150,000 clones, approximately 79% being singletons. One Seattle source followed patients from active infection through their disease course. This receptor was obtained from a woman aged 55-69 years with COVID-19, enrolled during active disease. The gene calls are TRBV3-1 (or the pseudogene TRBV3-2) and TRBJ2-5, with D possibly matching TRBD1 (5 bases). Sequenced sample: peripheral blood. Here the CDR3 reads CASSQGGHPQETQYF. CDR3 sequence (DNA): TGTGCCAGCAGCCAAGGTGGACACCCCCAAGAGACCCAGTACTTC.